This T cell receptor (beta chain) is from a study of tumor and adjacent non-tumor tissue in lung cancer. The library came from three nested PCR rounds adapted from ARM-PCR protocols. TCRdb re-called the multiplex PCR reads through MiXCR, storing one row per CDR3 protein. Found here are 90,000 to 100,000 distinct CDR3 sequences, more than 80% of them singletons; the top ten hold more than 25%. Remarks on this clonotype: Relative to the germline gene, one junction end is altered; a read error may explain this.

This CDR3 comprises 13 residues. Germline values: CDR1 SGHVS, CDR2 FNYEAQ. RNA was extracted from bulk tissue without any cell sorting. Distant lung tissue was collected more than 3 cm away from the tumor edge. The rearrangement links TRBV7-6 to TRBJ2-7; D unresolved. The sequenced material came from distant non-tumor lung tissue. This TCR was recovered from a man aged 60 to 75 with small cell lung cancer. Written as DNA, the CDR3 is TGTGCCAGCAGCCAAGGGCCAAACTACGAGCAATGTTTC. This encodes CASSQGPNYEQCF.